The table lists the clone carrying this T cell receptor beta chain with many counts. What it recognizes is unknown. These data originate in a study of T cells after yellow fever vaccination. Study results and caveats: Though weaker, the secondary response peaked faster, on day 5 versus 15. Primary-vaccination clones mostly resurfaced post-booster (under 98% CD4, roughly 87% CD8). Across the CD4 and CD8 compartments, a small share of clonotypes was present in both.

TCR cDNA was made by 5'RACE template switching, adding a universal primer site and UMIs. From the 5' RACE reads, TCRdb called clonotypes with MiXCR, one entry per CDR3 protein. Of about 220,000 distinct CDR3 sequences listed, roughly 6.2% are singletons. Sequences were derived from CD4+ T cells sorted from PBMCs, sampled on the day of the yellow fever booster vaccination. The TCR was taken from a man aged 25-40 years who received the YFV17D yellow fever vaccine.

The CDR3 DNA reads as TGTGCCAGTAGTAGAAGTCGTAGCATGGCAGATACGCAGTATTTT. Translation: CASSRSRSMADTQYF. The chain couples TRBV19 to TRBJ2-3; D gene unclear. V was shortened by 4 bases and J by 4 bases, with 15 bases between the two germline ends. The CDR3 length is 15 residues. Germline-derived CDR1 and CDR2 are LNHDA and SQIVND (reference sequence).